The 14 T cell receptor beta chains below were found in one sample sequenced in a study of cytomegalovirus exposure and HLA in healthy donors (dated by TCRdb to about 2017). The library came from the immunoSEQ multiplex PCR assay. A mixture of 60 forward primers for TCR Vbeta segments and 13 reverse primers for TCR Jbeta segments was used in the multiplex PCR. Not all clones reach the TCRdb copy of this immuneACCESS table, which keeps in-frame sequences only. Checked studies attribute under half of the gap to unresolved V genes and leave the rest unexplained. The data table for this sample lists 100,000 to 150,000 clones. The top ten clones comprise around 1.5% of the sample. The specimen was PBMCs. All receptors derive from a woman aged 40 to 49 in good health and CMV-seronegative.

The chain has TRBV5-4 and TRBJ2-3; TRBD2 matches 10 bases. The CDR3 covers 18 residues. CDR1 is SGHNT and CDR2 is YYREEE in the germline V gene (reference sequence). The V and J ends lost 0 bases and 5 bases, in that order; junction bases with no gene match: 12. The CDR3 region is CASSLGASGGVPGDTQYF. The CDR3, as DNA: TGTGCCAGCAGCTTGGGGGCCAGCGGGGGGGTTCCCGGAGATACGCAGTATTTT.

The V and J genes are TRBV27 and TRBJ2-3; perhaps TRBD2 as D (6 bases). The CDR3 runs to 14 residues. V was cut by 5 bases and J by 6 bases, with 15 bases left in between. The germline CDR1 and CDR2 sequences are MNHEY and SMNVEV (reference sequence). CDR3 bases: TGTGCCAGCAGTGCCGATCGGAGGGCGGATACGCAGTATTTT. This codes for CASSADRRADTQYF.

The chain carries TRBV5-6 and TRBJ2-1, with D maybe TRBD2 (5 bases). V lost 0 bases, J lost 10 bases, and 11 bases lay in between. This CDR3 is 13 amino acids long. Germline values: CDR1 SGHDT, CDR2 YYEEEE. This chain's CDR3 is CASSLAGPGEQFF. DNA for the CDR3: TGTGCCAGCAGCTTGGCTGGTCCGGGGGAGCAGTTCTTC.

As regards this clone: The same CDR3 arises from other DNA sequences in this sample as well. The chain uses TRBV19 and TRBJ1-1; D uncertain. Germline V gene data show CDR1 as LNHDA and CDR2 as SQIVND (reference sequence). This CDR3 is built from 14 residues. V shed 1 base and J shed 1 base, with 7 bases lying between them. CDR3 DNA: TGTGCCAGTAGTATAGTAGGAGGGAACACTGAAGCTTTCTTT. Translating it yields CASSIVGGNTEAFF.

The rearrangement uses TRBV18 and TRBJ1-3, with 8 bases matching TRBD1. Trimming took 0 bases from V and 8 from J; bases not matched to a gene: 6. This CDR3 is built from 15 residues. The germline V gene encodes CDR1 KGHSH and CDR2 LQKENI. The CDR3 loop is CASSPPATGADTIYF. In DNA form, the CDR3 reads TGTGCCAGCTCACCACCGGCGACAGGGGCGGACACCATATATTTT. The full variable domain, with the rest looked up from reference TRBV18 and TRBJ1-3, is NAGVMQNPRHLVRRRGQEARLRCSPMKGHSHVYWYRQLPEEGLKFMVYLQKENIIDESGMPKERFSAEFPKEGPSILRIQQVVRGDSAAYFCASSPPATGADTIYFGEGSWLTVV.

The chain joins TRBV7-9 to TRBJ1-5, with D possibly TRBD1 on 5 matching bases. Germline-derived CDR1 and CDR2 are SEHNR and FQNEAQ (reference sequence). CDR3 length equals 18 residues. The V gene lost 3 bases and the J gene lost 0 bases, with 18 bases spanning the gap. The CDR3 bases are TGTGCCAGCAGCTTCATAACCCCCCAGGGTAATAGCAATCAGCCCCAGCATTTT. Its translation: CASSFITPQGNSNQPQHF.

The V and J genes are TRBV7-6 and TRBJ2-2; no clear D gene. Trimming shortened V by 3 bases and J by 2 bases, and 10 bases separated the two germline ends. The CDR3 runs to 15 residues. Germline CDR1 reads SGHVS; CDR2 reads FNYEAQ. CDR3 bases: TGTGCCAGCAGCTTCTACAGACCAAACACCGGGGAGCTGTTTTTT. This sequence encodes CASSFYRPNTGELFF.

The chain recombines TRBV9 with TRBJ1-2; tentatively, D is TRBD1 (5 bases). The CDR3 is 11 residues long. The V and J ends lost 5 bases and 8 bases respectively, with 10 bases between them. Germline CDR1 and CDR2: SGDLS and YYNGEE. This CDR3 reads CASSAGFGYTF. Written as DNA, the CDR3 is TGTGCCAGCAGTGCAGGGTTCGGCTACACCTTC.

The V gene is TRBV6-1, the J gene TRBJ1-4, with 8 positions matching TRBD1. Germline CDR1 and CDR2: MNHNS and SASEGT. V dropped 3 bases and J dropped 3; count of bases not matched to a gene: 3. This CDR3 has 15 amino acids. The CDR3: CASSDPTGANEKLFF. Written as DNA, the CDR3 is TGTGCCAGCAGTGACCCGACAGGGGCTAATGAAAAACTGTTTTTT.

This chain joins TRBV6-1 and TRBJ1-4; D not resolved. The CDR3 extends over 17 amino acids. Trimming pared 3 bases from V and 0 bases from J, leaving 14 bases between. In germline, CDR1 is MNHNS, CDR2 SASEGT. Here the CDR3 DNA reads TGTGCCAGCAGTGACCCCGGGTCCCTCTCAACTAATGAAAAACTGTTTTTT. Protein product: CASSDPGSLSTNEKLFF.

The chain employs TRBV15 and TRBJ2-4; 11 bases agree with TRBD1. The junction had 10 bases not matched to a gene; V was cut back by 5 bases and J by 1 base. Germline CDR1 is LNHNV and CDR2 is YYDKDF (reference sequence). The CDR3 length is 18 residues. The CDR3, as DNA: TGTGCCACCAGCGTGGGACAGGGGGTTGGCTTGGCCAAAAACATTCAGTACTTC. Translating gives CATSVGQGVGLAKNIQYF.

The rearrangement joins TRBV6-5 to TRBJ2-5, with D unresolved. Germline assignment: CDR1 MNHEY and CDR2 SVGAGI. The CDR3 length is 12 residues. The V and J ends lost 6 bases and 5 bases respectively, with 10 bases between them. CDR3 nucleotides: TGTGCCAGCAGCCCCACGCGGGAGACCCAGTACTTC. Translation gives CASSPTRETQYF.

Remarks on this clone: Other DNA sequences in this specimen translate into the identical CDR3. The CDR3 bases are TGTGCCAGCAGCGTAGGGGGGCAGGCAGATACGCAGTATTTT. Translation: CASSVGGQADTQYF. The genes are TRBV9 and TRBJ2-3, with D perhaps matching TRBD1 (6 bases). V gave up 0 bases and J gave up 4 bases, with 9 bases separating them. This CDR3 has 14 residues. Germline assignment: CDR1 SGDLS and CDR2 YYNGEE.

J is TRBJ1-2 and V is TRBV4-2; maybe TRBD1 (6 bases). Trimming shortened V by 5 bases and J by 2 bases, and 9 bases separated the two germline ends. Germline loops: CDR1 LGHNA, CDR2 YNFKEQ. The CDR3 extends over 13 amino acids. As DNA, the CDR3 is TGTGCCAGCAGCAGGGGGGGCAACTATGGCTACACCTTC. It yields the protein CASSRGGNYGYTF.